The 14 T cell receptor beta chains reported below all come from one sample, sequenced in a study of blood T cells in healthy people across ages. A second PCR of 7 to 11 cycles used a sample-barcoded 5' primer and a J-beta primer mix. TCRdb redid the calling of the 5' RACE reads with MiXCR, one entry per CDR3 protein. The sample lists around 870,000 distinct CDR3 sequences, around 28% occurring once. Sequenced: blood. These receptor sequences come from a woman aged 80 or over in good health.

This clonotype has more than one count but fewer than ten. The chain uses TRBV7-9 and TRBJ1-1; no definite D call. V lost 3 bases and J 0 bases, leaving 14 bases between the germline ends. CDR1 and CDR2 (germline): SEHNR, FQNEAQ (reference sequence). The CDR3 is 16 residues long. In DNA, the CDR3 is TGTGCCAGCAGCTTTGGGTCGCAGTCCATGAACACTGAAGCTTTCTTT. Encoded protein: CASSFGSQSMNTEAFF.

The CDR3 spells CASSSGFNRESQPQHF. The CDR3, as DNA: TGCGCCAGCAGCTCGGGATTCAACAGGGAAAGTCAGCCCCAGCATTTT. The chain couples TRBV10-2 to TRBJ1-5, with D perhaps matching TRBD1 (6 bases). Germline V gene data show CDR1 as WSHSY and CDR2 as SAAADI. The germline V and J ends were trimmed by 6 bases and 6 bases, with 21 bases remaining between them. The CDR3 sequence is 16 residues long.

Concerning this clonotype itself: Sequence at one end of the junction differs from germline and may be a read error. This chain links TRBV2 with TRBJ2-3; TRBD1 matches 8 bases. There are 15 residues in the CDR3. CDR1 and CDR2 from the germline V gene are SNHLY and FYNNEI. The CDR3 loop reads CASTKRTGRADTRYF. The CDR3 DNA sequence: TGTGCCAGCACCAAAAGGACAGGGCGAGCAGATACGCGGTATTTT.

This clonotype was recorded many times. V usage is TRBV27 and J usage is TRBJ2-7, with 9 bases aligning to TRBD1. The CDR3 length is 15 residues. Germline V lookup: CDR1 MNHEY, CDR2 SMNVEV (reference sequence). V trimming: 4 bases; J trimming: 6 bases; junction bases outside the gene matches: 10. The CDR3 nucleotides read TGTGCCAGCAGTTCGCGTTCCGGGACAGGGACCGAGCAGTACTTC. Protein: CASSSRSGTGTEQYF.

This clonotype was seen ten or more times. CDR3 DNA sequence: TGTGCCAGCAGTTACTACATCAAGCAGCACGATGAGCAGTTCTTC. Amino acid sequence: CASSYYIKQHDEQFF. The rearrangement links TRBV6-2 or TRBV6-3 to TRBJ2-1; D is unclear. Germline V gives CDR1 MNHEY, CDR2 SVGEGT. The germline V and J ends were trimmed by 1 base and 8 bases, with 15 bases remaining between them. CDR3 length equals 15 residues.

In regard to this clonotype: Just one base apart from a much larger clone, this may be a read error. The gene calls are TRBV9 and TRBJ2-1; 12 nucleotides match TRBD2. V lost 0 bases and J lost 8; bases outside the gene matches: 6. Germline V lookup: CDR1 SGDLS, CDR2 YYNGEE. The CDR3 runs 16 residues. CDR3: CASSVAPSGGDDEQFF. The CDR3 bases are TGTGCCAGCAGCGTAGCCCCTAGCGGGGGGGACGATGAGCAGTTCTTC.

In regard to this clonotype: The junction and the germline gene differ at one end; a read error may be behind it. V usage is TRBV5-1 and J usage is TRBJ2-6; D tentatively reads TRBD1 or TRBD2 (5 bases each). The CDR3 runs to 17 residues. The germline CDR1 and CDR2 sequences are SGHRS and YFSETQ. The CDR3 nucleotides are TGCGCCAGCAACGCCCTCCATTTAGGGGACGGGGCCAGCGTCCTGACTTTC. Its protein product is CASNALHLGDGASVLTF.

This clonotype appeared a few times. One base away lies a much larger clone, so this may be a sequencing read error. The CDR3 nucleotides read TGTGCCAGCAGGAAGACAAGGTTTGCACCCCTCCACTTT. Encoded protein: CASRKTRFAPLHF. The V and J genes are TRBV6-5 and TRBJ1-6, with D hard to call. The V end was cut by 6 bases, the J end by 11 bases, with 14 bases between. The CDR3 spans 13 residues. The germline V gene encodes CDR1 MNHEY and CDR2 SVGAGI.

The chain has TRBV7-9 and TRBJ1-2, with D perhaps matching TRBD1 (5 bases). The CDR3 totals 11 residues. V was shortened by 5 bases and J by 6 bases, with 7 bases between the two germline ends. Germline values: CDR1 SEHNR, CDR2 FQNEAQ (reference sequence). For the CDR3, the DNA is TGTGCCAGCAGCGCGGGGGATGGCTACACCTTC. Residues: CASSAGDGYTF.

A word on this clonotype: Germline and junction disagree at one end, which may indicate a read error. The V gene is TRBV7-2, the J gene TRBJ2-7; 7 nucleotides agree with TRBD2. In germline, CDR1 is SGHTA, CDR2 FQGNSA. This CDR3 region has 15 residues. The CDR3 DNA sequence: TGTGCCGGCAGCTTAAGCGGGAACTCCTACAATGAGCAGTACTTC. Amino acid sequence: CAGSLSGNSYNEQYF.

The J gene is TRBJ2-1, the V gene TRBV7-2, with 8 bases fitting TRBD2. The CDR3 sequence is 16 residues long. The V gene end was trimmed by 4 bases and the J gene end by 9 bases; junction bases not matched to a gene: 14. Germline loops: CDR1 SGHTA, CDR2 FQGNSA. The CDR3 sequence: CASSSRLAGGRVEQFF. The CDR3, as DNA: TGTGCCAGCAGCTCTCGTCTGGCGGGGGGCCGTGTTGAGCAGTTCTTC.

This clonotype was observed a handful of times. This chain connects TRBV24-1 to TRBJ2-1; 8 nucleotides line up with TRBD2. The end of the DNA fits TRBJ2-7 better, so the J call may be wrong. The CDR3 consists of 17 residues. Germline-derived CDR1 and CDR2 are KGHDR and SFDVKD. This CDR3 is CATSEGGAGGSYNEQYF. CDR3 coding DNA: TGTGCCACCAGTGAAGGAGGTGCGGGGGGCTCCTACAATGAGCAGTACTTC.

The sample holds many counts of this clonotype. The chain couples TRBV7-9 to TRBJ2-5; D tentatively reads TRBD1 or TRBD2 (5 bases each). The CDR3 is 12 amino acids. Looked up from germline, CDR1 is SEHNR and CDR2 is FQNEAQ (reference sequence). Deletions cut 7 bases from V and 6 bases from J, with 12 bases between. The CDR3 reads CASTLGEQTQYF. The CDR3 region has the DNA TGTGCCAGCACTTTGGGGGAACAGACCCAGTACTTC.

A remark on this clonotype: A much larger clone differs by one base, so this may be a read error. This sequence joins TRBV6-2 or TRBV6-3 and TRBJ2-5; D remains unclear. TRBJ2-1 explains the end of the DNA better; the J call may be wrong. Germline values: CDR1 MNHEY, CDR2 SVGEGT. The CDR3 spans 17 residues. CDR3 sequence (DNA): TGTGCCAGCAGTTACGTCCGTGGCCAGCCTCTCCAAGAGACCCAGTTCTTC. Encoded protein: CASSYVRGQPLQETQFF.